This T cell receptor beta chain was obtained from a study of cytomegalovirus exposure and HLA in healthy donors. The ends lost 2 bases at V and 2 bases at J; junction bases unmatched: 4. CDR3 length: 16 amino acids. Germline CDR1 and CDR2: SGHTA and FQGNSA. This table comes from immunoSEQ multiplex PCR, and its TCRdb copy is limited to in-frame clones, with some not included. The table records approximately 150,000 clones, about 85% of them present only once. The specimen sequenced was PBMCs. This chain uses TRBV7-2 with TRBJ2-3; 10 nucleotides match TRBD1. This TCR derives from a man aged 30 to 39 in good health and CMV-seropositive. The CDR3 region has the DNA TGTGCCAGCAGCTTAAAGGGACAGGGGTACACAGATACGCAGTATTTT. Translation: CASSLKGQGYTDTQYF.